This entry is about one TCR beta chain. This entry is derived from a study of blood T cell repertoires in COVID-19. Overall study: From T cells, B-cell-depleted T cells, or PBMCs came the material, which was cDNA or gDNA.

TCRdb's table, derived via immunoSEQ multiplex PCR, lists solely in-frame clones and lacks some. Among approximately 180,000 clones listed, under 80% were seen once. The CDR3 consists of 15 residues. Trimming pared 7 bases from V and 5 bases from J, leaving 20 bases between. Germline V gives CDR1 MDHEN, CDR2 SYDVKM. The chain has TRBV28 and TRBJ1-1; tentatively, D is TRBD1 (5 bases). Sequenced sample: PBMCs or T cells enriched from blood (not recorded which). The sequence was obtained from a woman between 50 and 59 years old with acute COVID-19. CDR3 nucleotide sequence: TGTGCCAGCAACCTTCCGGGTCGGGGGGAAACTGAAGCTTTCTTT. Protein: CASNLPGRGETEAFF.